This T cell receptor beta chain was identified during a study of spatial heterogeneity in lung cancer. This clonotype was found many times. MiXCR, applied by TCRdb to the 5' RACE reads, yields one record per CDR3 protein. This table has about 90,000 distinct CDR3 sequences, around 8.6% appearing once. The time point is: sample taken at primary tumor resection. The input material, whole RNA from tumor, nontumor lung or frozen PBMC, was sequenced unsorted. The source material was PBMCs, sampled at surgery. This clonotype was sampled from a male donor with early-stage non-small cell lung cancer.

CDR3 nucleotide sequence: TGTGCCAGCAGCCAAGAGCGGGAAAAAGATACGCAGTATTTT. This codes for CASSQEREKDTQYF. The V call is TRBV28, the J call TRBJ2-3; the match to TRBD2 covers 7 bases. The CDR3 has 14 residues. The germline V gene has CDR1 MDHEN and CDR2 SYDVKM. Germline trimming cut 6 bases from V and 5 bases from J; bases unmatched to any gene: 8. The whole variable domain, filled in from reference TRBV28 and TRBJ2-3, reads DVKVTQSSRYLVKRTGEKVFLECVQDMDHENMFWYRQDPGLGLRLIYFSYDVKMKEKGDIPEGYSVSREKKERFSLILESASTNQTSMYLCASSQEREKDTQYFGPGTRLTVL.